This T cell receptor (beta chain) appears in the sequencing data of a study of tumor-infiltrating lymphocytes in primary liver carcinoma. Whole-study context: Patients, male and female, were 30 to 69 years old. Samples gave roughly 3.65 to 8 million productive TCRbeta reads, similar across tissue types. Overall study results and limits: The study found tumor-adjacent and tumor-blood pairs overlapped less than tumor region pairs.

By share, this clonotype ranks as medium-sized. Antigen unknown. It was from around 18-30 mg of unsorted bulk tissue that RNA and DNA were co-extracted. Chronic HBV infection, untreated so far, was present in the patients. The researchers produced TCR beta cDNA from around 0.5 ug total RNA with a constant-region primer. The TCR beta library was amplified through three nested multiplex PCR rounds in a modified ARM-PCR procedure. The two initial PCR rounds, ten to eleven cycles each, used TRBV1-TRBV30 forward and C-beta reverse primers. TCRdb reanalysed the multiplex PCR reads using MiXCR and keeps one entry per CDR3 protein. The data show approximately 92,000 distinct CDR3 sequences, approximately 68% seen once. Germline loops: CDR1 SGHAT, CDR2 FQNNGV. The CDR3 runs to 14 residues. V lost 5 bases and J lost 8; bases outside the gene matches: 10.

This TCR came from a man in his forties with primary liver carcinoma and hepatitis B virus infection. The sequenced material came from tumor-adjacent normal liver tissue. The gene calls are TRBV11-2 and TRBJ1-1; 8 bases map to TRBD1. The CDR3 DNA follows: TGTGCCAGCAGCCCCGCCCAGGGGGCTGGGGAAGCTTTCTTT. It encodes CASSPAQGAGEAFF.